This T cell receptor beta chain was retrieved from a study of identical twins. This clonotype was seen repeatedly, ten times or more. Deletions cut 3 bases from V and 11 bases from J, with 11 bases between. The CDR3 contains 12 residues. TCRdb passed the 5' RACE reads through MiXCR, listing each CDR3 protein once. This table holds about 690,000 distinct CDR3 sequences, around 5.7% found once. This TCR was recovered from a man between 18 and 35 years old in good health. Sequenced sample: naive T cells sorted from blood. The chain combines TRBV12-3 or TRBV12-4 with TRBJ2-1; no clear D. DNA of the CDR3: TGTGCCAGCAGTTTGTTGGCCCCGCAGCAGTTCTTC. It codes for CASSLLAPQQFF.